The 20 T cell receptor beta chains listed next were all sequenced from one sample in a study of T-cell reconstitution after alpha-beta-depleted transplantation in children. Unique molecular identifiers were used to barcode this TCRbeta library. TCRdb redid the calling of the PCR reads with MiXCR, one entry per CDR3 protein. The sample lists approximately 400,000 distinct CDR3 sequences; about a tenth were seen once. The starting material was PBMCs from the stem cell graft donor, obtained from the stem cell graft. The receptors stem from a human donor who donated a stem cell graft to a child with acute myeloid leukemia.

In its sample, this clonotype was seen many times. The V call is TRBV24-1, the J call TRBJ2-3; 7 bases line up with TRBD2. The CDR3 runs 17 residues. The V gene's germline CDR1 is KGHDR and CDR2 SFDVKD. J was trimmed by 0 bases and V by 3 bases; bases with no gene match: 8. CDR3 protein: CATSDQPHSGSTDTQYF. In DNA form, the CDR3 reads TGTGCCACCAGTGATCAACCTCATAGCGGGAGCACAGATACGCAGTATTTT.

The J gene is TRBJ1-2, the V gene TRBV13; D is ambiguous. Trimming removed 2 bases at V and 7 bases at J, with 20 bases between. The CDR3 is 16 residues long. CDR1 and CDR2 (germline): PRHDT, FYEKMQ (reference sequence). CDR3 residues: CASSLRTGSLDGGYTF. CDR3 in DNA: TGTGCCAGCAGCTTAAGGACTGGATCCCTGGACGGTGGCTACACCTTC.

This clonotype turned up a few times. The V gene is TRBV12-3 or TRBV12-4, the J gene TRBJ1-6; TRBD1 aligns across 7 bases. After removal of 3 bases from V and 14 bases from J, the junction contained 10 bases not matched to a gene. The CDR3 runs to 14 residues. CDR3 amino acids: CASSFWQGGPSLHF. The DNA of the CDR3 is TGTGCCAGCAGTTTTTGGCAGGGGGGACCCTCCCTCCACTTT.

This clonotype was picked up a small number of times. The genes are TRBV25-1 and TRBJ2-5, with 8 bases identical to TRBD1. V lost 7 bases and J lost 2; bases outside the gene matches: 6. Per the germline V gene, CDR1 is MGHDK and CDR2 is SYGVNS. The CDR3 consists of 14 residues. The DNA for the CDR3 is TGTGCCAGCACCAGACAGGGGTGGCAAGAGACCCAGTACTTC. Protein sequence: CASTRQGWQETQYF.

The V call is TRBV20-1, the J call TRBJ2-1; TRBD2 aligns across 8 bases. V lost 0 bases and J lost 6; bases outside the gene matches: 10. Germline CDR1 and CDR2: DFQATT and SNEGSKA (reference sequence). The CDR3 is 16 amino acids. CDR3 region: CSARDPWLAGLNEQFF. As DNA, the CDR3 is TGCAGTGCTAGAGATCCTTGGCTAGCGGGCCTCAATGAGCAGTTCTTC.

This clonotype was detected a few times. The chain is built from TRBV29-1 and TRBJ2-2; D ambiguous. The V gene lost 0 bases and the J gene lost 7 bases, with 9 bases spanning the gap. Germline V CDR1 and CDR2: SQVTM, ANQGSEA. The CDR3 covers 13 residues. Here the CDR3 reads CSVEDRFIGELFF. In nucleotides, the CDR3 is TGCAGCGTTGAAGACAGGTTCATCGGGGAGCTGTTTTTT.

This clonotype was seen a handful of times. The rearrangement joins TRBV10-3 to TRBJ2-5, with TRBD2 matching over 7 bases. Germline CDR1 is ENHRY and CDR2 is SYGVKD. V lost 8 bases, J lost 4 bases, and 13 bases stayed unmatched. The CDR3 runs 15 residues. CDR3 in amino acids: CAIGRAGTVTETQYF. CDR3 bases: TGTGCCATCGGACGAGCGGGAACGGTAACAGAGACCCAGTACTTC.

This clonotype was detected only a few times. The gene calls are TRBV27 and TRBJ1-5; D remains ambiguous. From germline, CDR1 is MNHEY and CDR2 SMNVEV (reference sequence). CDR3 length: 14 amino acids. V was cut by 5 bases and J by 2 bases, with 10 bases left in between. Written as DNA, the CDR3 is TGTGCCAGCAGTGCCAGGAGGGGCAATCAGCCCCAGCATTTT. Protein product: CASSARRGNQPQHF.

This clonotype was seen only a few times. The chain couples TRBV5-1 to TRBJ1-3; 7 nucleotides match TRBD1. This CDR3 region has 13 residues. Germline V lookup: CDR1 SGHRS, CDR2 YFSETQ. With V trimmed by 5 bases and J by 4 bases, 3 bases remained unmatched. The CDR3 nucleotides are TGCGCCAGCAGACGGACAGGCGGAAACACCATATATTTT. It is translated as CASRRTGGNTIYF.

This clonotype was observed a few times. The chain employs TRBV20-1 and TRBJ2-7; 7 nucleotides agree with TRBD1. V trimming: 6 bases; J trimming: 2 bases; junction bases outside the gene matches: 7. The CDR3 totals 13 residues. Germline V gene data show CDR1 as DFQATT and CDR2 as SNEGSKA (reference sequence). CDR3 DNA: TGCAGTGCCAAGACAGGGTTCCCCTACGAGCAGTACTTC. Translation gives CSAKTGFPYEQYF.

This clonotype came up many times. This chain links TRBV20-1 with TRBJ2-3; no definite D call. CDR1 DFQATT and CDR2 SNEGSKA come from the germline V gene (reference sequence). V lost 6 bases to trimming and J lost 0 bases, with 13 bases between them. This CDR3 is 14 amino acids long. Here the CDR3 DNA reads TGCAGTGCAACAGATCCATTGAGCACAGATACGCAGTATTTT. Its protein is CSATDPLSTDTQYF.

This clonotype was detected a few times. The genes are TRBV5-1 and TRBJ2-3; no clear D. The V gene's germline CDR1 is SGHRS and CDR2 YFSETQ. The CDR3 sequence is 13 residues long. Trimming shortened V by 1 base and J by 7 bases, and 10 bases separated the two germline ends. The CDR3 sequence is CASSLLARNTQYF. For the CDR3, the DNA is TGCGCCAGCAGCTTGTTGGCTAGAAATACGCAGTATTTT.

This clonotype was detected ten times or more. This sequence joins TRBV5-1 and TRBJ2-2; D uncertain. This CDR3 is 15 amino acids long. Germline V gives CDR1 SGHRS, CDR2 YFSETQ. The V and J ends lost 2 bases and 3 bases respectively, with 11 bases between them. CDR3 coding DNA: TGCGCCAGCAGCTTATATCGGCCCTACACCGGGGAGCTGTTTTTT. This encodes CASSLYRPYTGELFF.

The table lists this clonotype with a few counts. V gene TRBV6-1 combines with J gene TRBJ2-2, with D unclear. This CDR3 spans 15 amino acids. Germline CDR1 reads MNHNS; CDR2 reads SASEGT. Trimming left V 2 bases short and J 1 base short, with 8 bases between. CDR3: CASSEWAMNTGELFF. The CDR3 bases are TGTGCCAGCAGTGAATGGGCGATGAACACCGGGGAGCTGTTTTTT.

This clonotype occurred many times. The rearrangement joins TRBV30 to TRBJ2-4; TRBD1 aligns across 7 bases. This CDR3 region has 12 residues. Germline CDR1 reads GTSNPN; CDR2 reads SVGIG (reference sequence). With V trimmed by 4 bases and J by 10 bases, 7 bases remained unmatched. CDR3 region: CAWNTGQIIQYF. In nucleotides, the CDR3 is TGTGCCTGGAACACGGGACAGATAATTCAGTACTTC.

The rearrangement uses TRBV29-1 and TRBJ2-5; 7 bases map to TRBD1. Unmatched junction bases numbered 4, after V lost 1 base and J lost 5 bases. The CDR3 length is 13 residues. Germline CDR1 is SQVTM and CDR2 is ANQGSEA. CDR3 loop: CSVEGTGGETQYF. The CDR3, as DNA: TGCAGCGTTGAAGGGACAGGTGGGGAGACCCAGTACTTC. Drawing the rest from reference TRBV29-1 and TRBJ2-5, the complete variable domain is SAVISQKPSRDICQRGTSLTIQCQVDSQVTMMFWYRQQPGQSLTLIATANQGSEATYESGFVIDKFPISRPNLTFSTLTVSNMSPEDSSIYLCSVEGTGGETQYFGPGTRLLVL.

This chain links TRBV9 with TRBJ2-1; D possibly corresponds to TRBD1 (7 bases). CDR3 size: 15 residues. Germline V lookup: CDR1 SGDLS, CDR2 YYNGEE. Between the trimmed V and J ends, which lost 5 bases and 7 bases, there was a span of 19 bases. The CDR3 spells CASSRGVQGRNEQFF. CDR3 nucleotide sequence: TGTGCCAGCAGTAGAGGCGTACAGGGGAGGAATGAGCAGTTCTTC.

This clonotype was picked up many times. V gene TRBV3-1 combines with J gene TRBJ2-3; D gene unclear. The length of the CDR3 is 16 residues. The V end lost 0 bases, the J end lost 2 bases, and 12 bases lay between the germline ends. Per germline, CDR1 LGHDT and CDR2 YNNKEL (reference sequence). The CDR3: CASSQDSGSFTDTQYF. The DNA for the CDR3 is TGTGCCAGCAGCCAAGATTCGGGCAGCTTCACAGATACGCAGTATTTT.

This clonotype was counted between two and nine times. The chain is built from TRBV7-9 and TRBJ1-1; 8 positions agree with TRBD1. The V and J ends lost 5 bases and 1 base, in that order; junction bases with no gene match: 9. Germline V lookup: CDR1 SEHNR, CDR2 FQNEAQ (reference sequence). CDR3 length: 16 amino acids. CDR3 nucleotide sequence: TGTGCCAGCAGCCGAATGTCGGGACAGGCGAACACTGAAGCTTTCTTT. Translated: CASSRMSGQANTEAFF.

V is TRBV24-1 and J is TRBJ2-6, with 10 bases aligning to TRBD1. J gave up 2 bases and V 5 bases, and 2 bases lay outside the gene matches. Germline V lookup: CDR1 KGHDR, CDR2 SFDVKD. This CDR3 is 16 amino acids long. The CDR3 loop reads CATSAGTGAGANVLTF. The CDR3 bases are TGTGCCACCAGTGCCGGGACAGGGGCTGGGGCCAACGTCCTGACTTTC.